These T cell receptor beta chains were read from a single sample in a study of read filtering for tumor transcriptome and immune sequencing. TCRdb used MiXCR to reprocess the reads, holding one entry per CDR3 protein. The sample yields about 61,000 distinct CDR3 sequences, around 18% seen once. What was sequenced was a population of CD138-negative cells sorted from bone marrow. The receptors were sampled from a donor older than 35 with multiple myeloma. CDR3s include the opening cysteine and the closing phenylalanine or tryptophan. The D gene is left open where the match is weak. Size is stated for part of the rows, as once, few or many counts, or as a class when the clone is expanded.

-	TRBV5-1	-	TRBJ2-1	TGCGCCAGCCAGACCCTGGAGATAGACAATGAGCAGTTCTTC	CASQTLEIDNEQFF
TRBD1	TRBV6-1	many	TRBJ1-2	TGTGCCAGCAGTGAAGTGGGACAGGGCCGACGTGGCTACACCTTC	CASSEVGQGRRGYTF
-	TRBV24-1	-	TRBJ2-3	TGTGCCACCAGTGATCCAAACACAGATACGCAGTATTTT	CATSDPNTDTQYF
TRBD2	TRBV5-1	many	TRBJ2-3	TGCGCCAGCAGCCCCGGGACTAGCGGGAGTATTGATACGCAGTATTTT	CASSPGTSGSIDTQYF
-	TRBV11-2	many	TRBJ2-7	TGTGCCAGCAGCTTCGGGACCGGAGTGGAGCAGTACTTC	CASSFGTGVEQYF
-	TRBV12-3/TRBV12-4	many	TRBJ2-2	TGTGCCAGCATCAGGAACGAAGTGGCCGGGGAGCTGTTTTTT	CASIRNEVAGELFF
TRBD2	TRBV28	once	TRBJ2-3	TGTGCCAGCATCCTGACTCCTGGACTAGCGGGGGGGGGAGATACGCAGTATTTT	CASILTPGLAGGGDTQYF
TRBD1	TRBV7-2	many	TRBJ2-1	TGTGCCAGCAGCTTAGGTAGGACAGGGGGCTACAATGAGCAGTTCTTC	CASSLGRTGGYNEQFF
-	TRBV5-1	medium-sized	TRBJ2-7	TGCGCCAGCAGCTTGGCATCCTACGAGCAGTACTTC	CASSLASYEQYF
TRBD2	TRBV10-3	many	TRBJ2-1	TGTGCCATCAGTGAGGGCCTAGCGGGGGGAATTGAGCAGTTCTTC	CAISEGLAGGIEQFF
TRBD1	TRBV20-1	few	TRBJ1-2	TGCAGTGCCATGACAGGGGTTAACTATGGCTACACCTTC	CSAMTGVNYGYTF
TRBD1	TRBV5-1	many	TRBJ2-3	TGCGCCAGCAGCAAGGGACAGTCGAAAGATACGCAGTATTTT	CASSKGQSKDTQYF
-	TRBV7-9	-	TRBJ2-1	TGTTCCAGCAGCTTAGGGTCCAGATACAATGAGCAGTTCTTT	CSSSLGSRYNEQFF
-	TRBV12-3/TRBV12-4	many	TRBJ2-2	TGTGCCAGCAGTACCCGCCTGACTGGGGCAAACACCGGGGAGCTGTTTTTT	CASSTRLTGANTGELFF
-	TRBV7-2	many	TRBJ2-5	TGTGCCAGCAGCTCATTAGCGGAGCAAGAGACCCAGTACTTC	CASSSLAEQETQYF
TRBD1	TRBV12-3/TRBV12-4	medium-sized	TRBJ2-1	TGTGCCAGCAGCGAGGACAGGGGGGGGTACAATGAGCAGTTCTTC	CASSEDRGGYNEQFF
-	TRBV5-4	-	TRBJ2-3	TGTGCCAGCATGGGCCGGGACTTGGCTACGCAGTATTTT	CASMGRDLATQYF